These 9 T cell receptor beta chains came from one sample sequenced in a study of T cell responses to AZD1222 COVID-19 vaccine. Using immunoSEQ multiplex PCR, the repertoire was profiled, and TCRdb retains in-frame clones only, with some absent. The data show approximately 45,000 clones, about 90% seen once. The source was peripheral blood, collected 28 days after the second AZD1222 dose. These receptors were collected from an adult who received the AZD1222 COVID-19 vaccine.

V gene TRBV7-2 combines with J gene TRBJ2-2, with TRBD2 as a possible D gene (5 bases). V shed 5 bases and J shed 0 bases, with 10 bases lying between them. Germline loops: CDR1 SGHTA, CDR2 FQGNSA. CDR3 length equals 15 residues. The CDR3: CASSRYGTNTGELFF. The CDR3 region has the DNA TGTGCCAGCAGCCGTTACGGGACGAACACCGGGGAGCTGTTTTTT.

This chain uses TRBV4-1 with TRBJ2-3; D is undetermined. Trimming removed 1 base from V and 2 bases from J, with 7 bases in between. The CDR3 consists of 14 residues. In germline, CDR1 is MGHRA, CDR2 YSYEKL. The CDR3 region has the DNA TGCGCCAGCAGCCAAGGTAGCTACACAGATACGCAGTATTTT. Translating gives CASSQGSYTDTQYF.

This chain uses TRBV7-2 with TRBJ1-1, with D possibly being TRBD1 (5 bases). This CDR3 is built from 16 residues. V lost 5 bases and J lost 4, with 20 bases in between. CDR1 and CDR2 (germline): SGHTA, FQGNSA. CDR3 coding DNA: TGTGCCAGCAGCGCCCCGGGACTCAAATCAGCCACTGAAGCTTTCTTT. Its translation is CASSAPGLKSATEAFF.

The V and J genes are TRBV13 and TRBJ1-1; a weak D match, TRBD1 (6 bases). The CDR3 is 15 residues long. The V gene lost 0 bases and the J gene lost 4 bases, with 12 bases spanning the gap. The germline V gene has CDR1 PRHDT and CDR2 FYEKMQ (reference sequence). The CDR3 is CASSLGQGPGTEAFF. CDR3 coding DNA: TGTGCCAGCAGCTTAGGCCAGGGGCCAGGCACTGAAGCTTTCTTT.

CDR3 amino acids: CATTQRPNTEAFF. The CDR3, as DNA: TGTGCCACCACACAGAGACCGAACACTGAAGCTTTCTTT. This chain connects TRBV28 to TRBJ1-1; no clear D. This CDR3 has 13 residues. CDR1 and CDR2 (germline): MDHEN, SYDVKM. V was shortened by 10 bases and J by 1 base, with 13 bases between the two germline ends.

This chain's CDR3 is CASSPPGQSNSPLHF. The CDR3 nucleotides are TGTGCCAGCAGTCCACCGGGACAGAGTAATTCACCCCTCCACTTT. J is TRBJ1-6 and V is TRBV27, with 7 bases lining up with TRBD1. Germline-derived CDR1 and CDR2 are MNHEY and SMNVEV (reference sequence). J gave up 6 bases and V 5 bases, and 7 bases lay outside the gene matches. The CDR3 sequence is 15 residues long.

The chain carries TRBV24-1 and TRBJ1-2; weak D call: TRBD1 (6 bases). Germline CDR1 reads KGHDR; CDR2 reads SFDVKD. The CDR3 spans 14 residues. The germline V and J ends were trimmed by 4 bases and 6 bases, with 14 bases remaining between them. CDR3 sequence (DNA): TGTGCCACCAGTGACCTGACAGGAGTGGATGGCTACACCTTC. Translation gives CATSDLTGVDGYTF.

The genes are TRBV16 and TRBJ1-5; D unclear. The CDR3 sequence is 14 residues long. Trimming took off 4 bases at V and 2 bases at J, with 9 bases between the two ends. The germline gives CDR1 KGHSY, CDR2 FQNENV. The chain's CDR3 is CASSLSGGNQPQHF. The CDR3 DNA sequence: TGTGCCAGCAGCCTGAGTGGGGGCAATCAGCCCCAGCATTTT.

V and J are TRBV28 and TRBJ1-6; D is ambiguous. The germline V gene encodes CDR1 MDHEN and CDR2 SYDVKM. This CDR3 has 14 amino acids. V lost 10 bases and J 0 bases, leaving 10 bases between the germline ends. CDR3 in amino acids: CATGGDSYNSPLHF. The CDR3 nucleotides are TGTGCCACCGGTGGGGACTCCTATAATTCACCCCTCCACTTT.